This TCR beta chain was retrieved from a study of technical replicates of blood from a handful of donors. Sequencing used immunoSEQ multiplex PCR; TCRdb keeps in-frame clones, though not all of them. The repertoire consists of 70,000 or so clones, with 91% occurring once and the leading ten covering roughly 0.4%. The specimen sequenced was T cells isolated from PBMCs. This clonotype originated in a human donor in good health. Some clones in this sample may be carry-over from other donors' samples.

DNA for the CDR3: TGTGCCAGTAGTTCTAGCGGGGGCACAGATACGCAGTATTTT. This sequence encodes CASSSSGGTDTQYF. The genes are TRBV19 and TRBJ2-3, with 9 bases matching TRBD2. V shed 5 bases, J shed 1 base, and the junction held 1 base outside the gene matches. CDR1 LNHDA and CDR2 SQIVND come from the germline V gene (reference sequence). This CDR3 is built from 14 residues.